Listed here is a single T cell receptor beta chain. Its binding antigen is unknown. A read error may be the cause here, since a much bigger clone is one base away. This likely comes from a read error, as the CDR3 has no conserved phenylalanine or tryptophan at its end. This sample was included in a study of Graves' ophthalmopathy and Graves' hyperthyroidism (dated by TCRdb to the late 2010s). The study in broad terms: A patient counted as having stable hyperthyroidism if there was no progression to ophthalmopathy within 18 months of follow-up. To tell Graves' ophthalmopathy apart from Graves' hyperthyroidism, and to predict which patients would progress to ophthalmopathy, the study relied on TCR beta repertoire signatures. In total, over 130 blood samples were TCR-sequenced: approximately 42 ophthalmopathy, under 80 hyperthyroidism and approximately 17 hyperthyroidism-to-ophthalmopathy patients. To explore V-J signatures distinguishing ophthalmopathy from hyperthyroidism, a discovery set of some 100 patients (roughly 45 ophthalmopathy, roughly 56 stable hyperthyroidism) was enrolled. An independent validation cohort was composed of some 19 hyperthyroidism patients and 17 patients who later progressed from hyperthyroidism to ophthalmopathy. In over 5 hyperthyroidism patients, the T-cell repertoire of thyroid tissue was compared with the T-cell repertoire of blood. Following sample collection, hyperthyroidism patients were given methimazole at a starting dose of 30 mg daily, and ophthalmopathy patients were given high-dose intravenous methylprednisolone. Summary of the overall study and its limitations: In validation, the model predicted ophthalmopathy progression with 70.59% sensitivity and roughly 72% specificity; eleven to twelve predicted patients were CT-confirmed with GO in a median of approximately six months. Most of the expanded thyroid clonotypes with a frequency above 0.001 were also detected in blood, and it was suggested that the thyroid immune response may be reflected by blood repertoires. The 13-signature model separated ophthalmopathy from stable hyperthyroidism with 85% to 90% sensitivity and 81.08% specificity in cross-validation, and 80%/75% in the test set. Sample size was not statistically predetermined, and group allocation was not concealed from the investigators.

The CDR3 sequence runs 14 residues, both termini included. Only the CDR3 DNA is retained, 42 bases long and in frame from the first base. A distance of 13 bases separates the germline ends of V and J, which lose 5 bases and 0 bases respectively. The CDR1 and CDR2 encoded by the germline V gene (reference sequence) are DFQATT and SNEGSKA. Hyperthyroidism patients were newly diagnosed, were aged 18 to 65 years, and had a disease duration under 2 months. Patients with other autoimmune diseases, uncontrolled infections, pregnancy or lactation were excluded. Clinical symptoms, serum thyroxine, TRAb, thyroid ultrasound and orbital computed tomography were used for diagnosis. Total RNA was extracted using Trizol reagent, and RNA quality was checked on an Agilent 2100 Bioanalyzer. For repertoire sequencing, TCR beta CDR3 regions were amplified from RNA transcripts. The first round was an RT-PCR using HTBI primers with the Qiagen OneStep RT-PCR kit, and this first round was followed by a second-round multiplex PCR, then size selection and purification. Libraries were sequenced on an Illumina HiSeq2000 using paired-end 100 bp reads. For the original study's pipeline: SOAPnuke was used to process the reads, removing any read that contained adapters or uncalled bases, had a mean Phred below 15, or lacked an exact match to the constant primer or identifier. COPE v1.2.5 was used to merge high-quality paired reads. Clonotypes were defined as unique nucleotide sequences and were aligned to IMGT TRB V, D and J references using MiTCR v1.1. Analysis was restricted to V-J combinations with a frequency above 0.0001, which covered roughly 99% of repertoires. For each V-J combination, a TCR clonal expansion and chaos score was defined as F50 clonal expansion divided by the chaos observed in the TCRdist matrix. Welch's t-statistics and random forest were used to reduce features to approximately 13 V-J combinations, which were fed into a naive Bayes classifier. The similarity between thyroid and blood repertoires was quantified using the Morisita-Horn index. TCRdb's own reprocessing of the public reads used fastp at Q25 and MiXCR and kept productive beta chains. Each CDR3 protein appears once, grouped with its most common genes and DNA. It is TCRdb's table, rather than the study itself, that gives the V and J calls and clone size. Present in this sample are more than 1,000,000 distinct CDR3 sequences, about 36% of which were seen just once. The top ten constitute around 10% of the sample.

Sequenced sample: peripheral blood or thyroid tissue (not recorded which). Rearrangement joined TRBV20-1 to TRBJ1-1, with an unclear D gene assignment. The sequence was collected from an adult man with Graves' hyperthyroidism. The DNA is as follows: TGCAGTGCTCACTTCCCCGGAATGAACACTGAAGCTTTCCTT. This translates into CSAHFPGMNTEAFL.